These 8 T cell receptor beta chains share one sample of origin, sequenced in a study of T cell repertoires in cytomegalovirus infection (dated by TCRdb to about 2019). The sample was run on an Illumina HiSeq 1500. The public reads were run again by TCRdb, first through fastp at Q25 and then through MiXCR, and only productive beta chains were kept. Identical CDR3 proteins give one entry, which carries the most common genes and DNA. This sample holds over 90,000 distinct CDR3 sequences; 16% were observed only once. The ten top clones hold approximately 8% of the sample. The sequenced sample consisted of PBMCs. These receptors were obtained from a human donor in good health (CMV status not recorded). Some clones in this sample may be carry-over from other donors' samples.

Notes on this clonotype: This may be a read error: a much more frequent sequence differs by one nucleotide. The CDR3 region has the DNA TGTGCTAGCAGCTTAACGGAGGGAACCGGGGAGCTGTTTTTT. It encodes CASSLTEGTGELFF. The chain recombines TRBV7-6 with TRBJ2-2; D perhaps matches TRBD2 (6 bases). CDR3 length equals 14 residues. Germline CDR1 reads SGHVS; CDR2 reads FNYEAQ.

The table lists this clonotype with many counts. The J gene is TRBJ1-2, the V gene TRBV29-1; D gene ambiguous. There are 11 residues in the CDR3. Germline CDR1 reads SQVTM; CDR2 reads ANQGSEA. This chain's CDR3 is CAFHSRGGYTF. DNA for the CDR3: TGCGCTTTTCACTCCCGTGGGGGCTACACCTTC.

This rearrangement joins TRBV12-3 or TRBV12-4 to TRBJ2-7; D not certain. This CDR3 region has 14 residues. V was trimmed by 5 bases and J by 4 bases, leaving 15 bases between them. The chain's CDR3 is CASSIAQSLYEQYF. The DNA for the CDR3 is TGTGCCAGCAGTATCGCACAGTCCTTATACGAGCAGTACTTC.

The CDR3 nucleotides read TGTGCCAGCAGCTTAGGACAAGGGAGGGTACTAGACAATGAGCAGTTCTTC. It translates to CASSLGQGRVLDNEQFF. This chain uses TRBV7-2 with TRBJ2-1, with 7 bases fitting TRBD2. The CDR3 length is 17 residues. Germline values: CDR1 SGHTA, CDR2 FQGNSA. Trimming took 1 base from V and 5 from J; bases not matched to a gene: 11.

Of note for this clonotype: Because the CDR3 is missing its conserved closing phenylalanine or tryptophan, this is likely a read error. The chain is built from TRBV20-1 and TRBJ2-5; D is unresolved. From germline, CDR1 is DFQATT and CDR2 SNEGSKA (reference sequence). Trimming pared 3 bases from V and 6 bases from J, leaving 11 bases between. The CDR3 length is 12 residues. The CDR3 DNA reads TGCAGTGCTAGTCGCTCTGCCAAGACCCAGTACTGC. It codes for CSASRSAKTQYC.

A note on this clonotype: This clone may be a read error of a much larger clone one base away. J is TRBJ2-3 and V is TRBV4-3, with TRBD2 matching over 8 bases. Per germline, CDR1 LGHNA and CDR2 YSLEER. The CDR3 spans 16 residues. Trimming at V came to 4 bases and at J to 4 bases, leaving 10 bases not matched to a gene. This CDR3 is CASSLTPGGAADTQYF. As DNA, the CDR3 is TGCGCCAGCAGCCTCACGCCCGGGGGGGCGGCAGATACGCAGTATTTT.

The chain recombines TRBV28 with TRBJ1-1; tentative D call: TRBD1 (5 bases). CDR1 MDHEN and CDR2 SYDVKM come from the germline V gene. The CDR3 runs 15 residues. V was trimmed by 4 bases and J by 5 bases, leaving 17 bases between them. The CDR3 DNA reads as TGTGCCAGCAGTTCGTTTAACGATGGGGGGACTGAAGCTTTCTTT. Translating gives CASSSFNDGGTEAFF.

The gene calls are TRBV6-2 or TRBV6-3 and TRBJ2-7; perhaps TRBD1 as D (6 bases). The germline V gene has CDR1 MNHEY and CDR2 SVGEGT. V lost 4 bases, J lost 1 base, and 17 bases lay in between. The CDR3 extends over 16 amino acids. The CDR3 sequence is CASSWSGDRPSYEQYF. CDR3 sequence (DNA): TGTGCCAGCAGTTGGTCAGGCGACAGGCCTTCCTACGAGCAGTACTTC.